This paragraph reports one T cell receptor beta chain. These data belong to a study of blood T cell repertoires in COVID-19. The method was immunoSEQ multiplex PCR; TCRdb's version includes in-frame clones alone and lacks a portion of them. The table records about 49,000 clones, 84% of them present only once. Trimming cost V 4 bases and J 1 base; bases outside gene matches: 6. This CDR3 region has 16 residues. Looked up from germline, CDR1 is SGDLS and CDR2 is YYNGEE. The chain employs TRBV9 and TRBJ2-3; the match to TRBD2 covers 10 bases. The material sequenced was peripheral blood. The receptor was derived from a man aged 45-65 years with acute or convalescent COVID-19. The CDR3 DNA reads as TGTGCCAGCAGCACATCCGGGACTAGCGGCACAGATACGCAGTATTTT. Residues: CASSTSGTSGTDTQYF.